These T cell receptor beta chains were read from a single sample in a study of cytomegalovirus exposure and HLA in healthy donors. Method: immunoSEQ multiplex PCR; TCRdb's copy keeps in-frame clones and lacks some. The table includes about 40,000 clones, roughly 85% detected once. The sequenced sample was PBMCs. Receptors originate from a woman in her 40s in good health and CMV-seropositive. The CDR3 runs from the conserved cysteine through the conserved F or W. Fields, in order: J gene, V gene, clone size, CDR3 length, D gene, CDR3 protein, CDR3 DNA. The D gene is left open where the match is weak. Only part of the rows carry a size: once, few, many, or a class if the clone is expanded.

>TRBJ2-3|TRBV23-1|-|10|-
CARRGLVQYF
TGCGCCAGAAGGGGGTTAGTGCAGTATTTT
>TRBJ2-5|TRBV6-5|-|13|-
CASSYSEGETQYF
TGTGCCAGCAGTTACTCGGAGGGAGAGACCCAGTACTTC
>TRBJ1-5|TRBV6-1|-|14|-
CASSEAQGQQPQHF
TGTGCCAGCAGTGAAGCGCAGGGGCAACAGCCCCAGCATTTT
>TRBJ1-5|TRBV19|once|15|-
CASSIGRQLNQPQHF
TGTGCCAGTAGTATAGGACGACAGCTCAATCAGCCCCAGCATTTT
>TRBJ2-1|TRBV6-4|-|15|TRBD2
CASSPTSGGADEQFF
TGTGCCAGCAGTCCGACTAGCGGGGGGGCCGATGAGCAGTTCTTC
>TRBJ1-2|TRBV6-5|-|13|-
CASSYEQGRGYTF
TGTGCCAGCAGTTACGAACAGGGAAGGGGCTACACCTTC
>TRBJ2-1|TRBV21-1|few|15|-
CASSKGEGTNNEQFF
TGTGCCAGCAGCAAAGGGGAGGGGACCAACAATGAGCAGTTCTTC
>TRBJ1-1|TRBV6-5|-|12|TRBD1
CATQGGVTEAFF
TGTGCCACTCAGGGGGGTGTGACTGAAGCTTTCTTT
>TRBJ1-6|TRBV19|-|16|TRBD1
CASSIVAGGSNSPLHF
TGTGCCAGTAGTATAGTCGCAGGGGGAAGCAATTCACCCCTCCACTTT
>TRBJ1-6|TRBV6-5|-|13|-
CASSSAYNSPLHF
TGTGCCAGCAGCAGCGCCTATAATTCACCCCTCCACTTT
>TRBJ1-6|TRBV4-3|once|12|-
CASSQSNSPLHF
TGCGCCAGCAGCCAGAGTAATTCACCCCTCCACTTT
>TRBJ1-1|TRBV30|-|13|TRBD1
CAWSMGTVTEAFF
TGTGCCTGGAGCATGGGGACAGTCACTGAAGCTTTCTTT
>TRBJ2-1|TRBV11-2|-|15|TRBD2
CASSFASGGFNEQFF
TGTGCCAGCAGCTTCGCTAGCGGGGGTTTCAATGAGCAGTTCTTC
>TRBJ2-1|TRBV7-9|-|16|-
CSSSLEGWSSYNEQFF
TGTTCCAGCAGCTTAGAAGGCTGGAGCTCCTACAATGAGCAGTTCTTC
>TRBJ2-3|TRBV21-1|-|15|-
CASSKQSVSTDTQYF
TGTGCCAGCAGCAAACAAAGCGTAAGCACAGATACGCAGTATTTT
>TRBJ2-1|TRBV6-5|-|15|-
CASSYSRTVSNEQFF
TGTGCCAGCAGTTACTCTAGGACAGTATCTAATGAGCAGTTCTTC
>TRBJ1-6|TRBV7-2|-|16|-
CASSRRGTAWSGPLHF
TGTGCCAGCAGCCGGAGGGGCACGGCGTGGAGTGGGCCCCTCCACTTT
>TRBJ2-5|TRBV5-4|-|14|-
CASTQNGGGETQYF
TGTGCCAGCACCCAAAATGGGGGCGGCGAGACCCAGTACTTC
>TRBJ2-1|TRBV27|once|15|TRBD2
CASGVIAGGPNEQFF
TGTGCCAGCGGAGTGATAGCGGGGGGGCCCAATGAGCAGTTCTTC
>TRBJ1-1|TRBV12-5|-|13|-
CASGRNTNTEAFF
TGTGCTAGTGGTCGCAACACGAACACTGAAGCTTTCTTT
>TRBJ2-3|TRBV7-2|-|15|TRBD2
CASTLGGGEGDTQYF
TGTGCCAGCACTCTGGGTGGGGGGGAAGGAGATACGCAGTATTTT
>TRBJ1-1|TRBV27|-|17|TRBD1
CASSLLGTGGYDTEAFF
TGTGCCAGCAGTTTATTAGGGACAGGGGGCTATGACACTGAAGCTTTCTTT
>TRBJ2-3|TRBV5-1|-|15|-
CASSVQGSTGDTQYF
TGCGCCAGCAGCGTCCAGGGTTCAACCGGAGATACGCAGTATTTT
>TRBJ2-5|TRBV10-3|-|17|TRBD1
CAIGGAGDRTFQETQYF
TGTGCCATCGGTGGGGCCGGGGACAGGACATTTCAAGAGACCCAGTACTTC
>TRBJ2-7|TRBV18|-|13|-
CASSERTIGEQYF
TGTGCCAGCTCAGAGAGGACTATCGGGGAGCAGTACTTC
>TRBJ1-2|TRBV4-2|-|15|TRBD1
CASSQVAGGAGGYTF
TGTGCCAGCAGCCAAGTTGCAGGGGGCGCAGGTGGCTACACCTTC
>TRBJ1-5|TRBV5-6|-|16|-
CASSLAGTISNQPQHF
TGTGCCAGCAGCTTGGCAGGGACTATTAGCAATCAGCCCCAGCATTTT
>TRBJ2-4|TRBV2|-|14|-
CASSTRGIGNIQYF
TGTGCCAGCAGTACAAGGGGGATTGGAAACATTCAGTACTTC
>TRBJ2-7|TRBV27|few|17|TRBD2
CASSPTGGGTSSYEQYF
TGTGCCAGCAGTCCGACAGGCGGGGGGACGTCATCCTACGAGCAGTACTTC
>TRBJ1-1|TRBV4-3|-|15|-
CASSQDSSFNTEAFF
TGCGCCAGCAGCCAAGATAGTTCATTTAACACTGAAGCTTTCTTT
>TRBJ2-3|TRBV6-4|-|13|-
CATGGRTTDTQYF
TGTGCCACCGGGGGACGGACGACAGATACGCAGTATTTT
>TRBJ1-6|TRBV7-6|-|15|TRBD1
CASSLGGQGRSPLHF
TGTGCCAGCAGCTTAGGGGGACAGGGTCGTTCACCCCTCCACTTT
>TRBJ1-2|TRBV6-4|once|16|TRBD1
CASSPDRVHSFYGYTF
TGTGCCAGCAGTCCGGACAGGGTTCATAGTTTCTATGGCTACACCTTC
>TRBJ2-3|TRBV19|-|14|-
CASGMAGHTDTQYF
TGTGCCAGTGGTATGGCGGGGCACACAGATACGCAGTATTTT
>TRBJ1-5|TRBV30|once|13|TRBD1
CAWATGGGQPQHF
TGTGCCTGGGCTACAGGGGGAGGTCAGCCCCAGCATTTT
>TRBJ1-4|TRBV2|-|16|TRBD1
CASRNTGQGAYEKLFF
TGTGCCAGCAGAAACACCGGACAGGGGGCTTATGAAAAACTGTTTTTT
>TRBJ1-1|TRBV28|-|18|TRBD1
CASSPGQGAQSGNTEAFF
TGTGCCAGCAGTCCGGGACAGGGGGCGCAAAGTGGAAACACTGAAGCTTTCTTT
>TRBJ2-7|TRBV27|-|16|-
CASSLAAGNPSNEQYF
TGTGCCAGCAGTCTTGCCGCAGGGAACCCATCGAACGAGCAGTACTTC
>TRBJ1-4|TRBV11-2|once|14|-
CASSPRQGWEKLFF
TGTGCCAGCAGCCCCCGCCAGGGATGGGAAAAACTGTTTTTT
>TRBJ2-7|TRBV6-5|once|14|TRBD1
CASSLTGDTYEQYF
TGTGCCAGCAGTTTGACAGGGGATACCTACGAGCAGTACTTC
>TRBJ1-3|TRBV4-3|-|17|-
CASSPGQFQSSGNTIYF
TGCGCCAGCAGCCCAGGACAGTTCCAGAGCTCTGGAAACACCATATATTTT